The rows below give T cell receptor beta chains drawn from one sample of a study of T cells in localized non-small cell lung cancer. Here immunoSEQ multiplex PCR was the method, and the copy in TCRdb shows in-frame clones only, minus some. The data contain around 1,500 clones, 25% to 40% of them singletons. Sequencing was performed on normal lung tissue next to the tumor, taken before any cancer treatment. The receptors derive from a male donor aged 60 or older with stage II squamous cell lung carcinoma. Each CDR3 is given with its conserved first and last residue. The D gene is left open where the match is weak. Where a row states a size, it is once, few, many or the class of an expanded clone; other rows omit it.

v_call	d_call	clone_size	j_call	cdr3_nt	cdr3_aa
TRBV28	.	few	TRBJ2-7	TGTGCCAGCACCCCGACCGCCCTTTACGAGCAGTACTTC	CASTPTALYEQYF
TRBV11-3	TRBD2	few	TRBJ2-1	TGTGCCAGCAGCTTCAGTAGCGGGAGCGCCCTCAATGAGCAGTTCTTC	CASSFSSGSALNEQFF
TRBV19	.	.	TRBJ1-1	TGTGCCAGTAGTTGGGACGAGGAGGGCACTGAAGCTTTCTTT	CASSWDEEGTEAFF
TRBV6-8	TRBD1	few	TRBJ1-1	TGTGCCAGCAGTAATAGGGACAGGGGGCTCGCTGAAGCTTTCTTT	CASSNRDRGLAEAFF
TRBV14	.	once	TRBJ1-3	TGTGCATCAGGGAGGTTCGCTGGAAACACCATATATTTT	CASGRFAGNTIYF
TRBV11-3	.	.	TRBJ2-3	TGTGCTAGCAGCTTAGTTGGGGGCGGTAGCACAGATACGCAGTATTTT	CASSLVGGGSTDTQYF
TRBV11-3	TRBD2	few	TRBJ2-3	TGTGCCAGCAGCCGCCGGGAGGGGTCGGCAGATACGCAGTATTTT	CASSRREGSADTQYF
TRBV16	.	few	TRBJ2-7	TGTGCCAGCAGCCAAATCTTCCAGCAGGCGGGAGAGCAGTACTTC	CASSQIFQQAGEQYF
TRBV28	.	.	TRBJ1-4	TGTGCCAGCAGTTTGGCCGTAATCCGGGAAAAACTGTTTTTT	CASSLAVIREKLFF
TRBV29-1	TRBD2	few	TRBJ2-7	TGCAGCGTTGAAGGTGAAGCGGGGGCCTACGAGCAGTACTTC	CSVEGEAGAYEQYF
TRBV28	.	.	TRBJ1-5	TGTGCCAGCAGTTTGGGTAGCAATCAGCCCCAGCATTTT	CASSLGSNQPQHF
TRBV28	.	.	TRBJ2-7	TGTGCCAGCAGTAACTCAGGGGCTAACGACTACGAGCAGTACTTC	CASSNSGANDYEQYF
TRBV11-3	.	few	TRBJ2-7	TGTGCCAGCAGCATTACAGGGGGGCATCTCAGCGGGGCAACCTACGAGCAGTACTTC	CASSITGGHLSGATYEQYF
TRBV9	.	medium-sized	TRBJ1-1	TGTGCCAGCAGCGTAGAGGGGAGATACGGTACTGAAGCTTTCTTT	CASSVEGRYGTEAFF
TRBV12-2	.	few	TRBJ2-3	TGTGCAAGTCGTCTCGGACTAGCGGACACAGATACGCAGTATTTT	CASRLGLADTDTQYF
TRBV11-3	TRBD2	.	TRBJ2-1	TGTGCCAGCAGCGGGTACGGGACTAGCTATGAGCAGTTCTTC	CASSGYGTSYEQFF
TRBV11-3	TRBD1	few	TRBJ1-2	TGTGCCAGCAGCGCTAGAACCGGACAGGGAACGCTCGATAACTATGGCTACACCTTC	CASSARTGQGTLDNYGYTF
TRBV6-8	TRBD1	medium-sized	TRBJ1-2	TGTGCCAGCAGTTACTCGGCCGGGACAGGGGGCCCCACGGATGGCTACACCTTC	CASSYSAGTGGPTDGYTF
TRBV19	.	.	TRBJ2-1	TGTGCCAGTAGTGCACCCCACAGGACCAGCTCCTACAATGAGCAGTTCTTC	CASSAPHRTSSYNEQFF
TRBV6-8	.	medium-sized	TRBJ1-1	TGTGCCAGCAGTCCACAGGGAATGGGGGTCACTGAAGCTTTCTTT	CASSPQGMGVTEAFF
TRBV28	.	.	TRBJ2-6	TGTGCCAGCAGTTTAGGCTCCTCTGGGGCCAACGTCCTGACTTTC	CASSLGSSGANVLTF
TRBV6-8	TRBD2	large	TRBJ2-7	TGTGCCAGCAGGGAGACTAGCGGGAGGGGTCTCGAGCAGTACTTC	CASRETSGRGLEQYF
TRBV18	TRBD1	few	TRBJ2-1	TGTGCCAGCTCACAACCCGGGACAGCCTATAATGAGCAGTTCTTC	CASSQPGTAYNEQFF
TRBV11-3	.	few	TRBJ2-7	TGTGCCAGCAGCTCCACAACAGGAATAAGCTCCTACGAGCAGTACTTC	CASSSTTGISSYEQYF
TRBV9	.	.	TRBJ2-2	TGTGCCAGCAGCGTAGATCCAACAGGGCTGAACACCGGGGAGCTGTTTTTT	CASSVDPTGLNTGELFF
TRBV30	TRBD1	.	TRBJ1-2	TGTGCCTGGAGTCTGGGACAGAGCTATGGCTACACCTTC	CAWSLGQSYGYTF
TRBV28	TRBD2	.	TRBJ2-1	TGTGCCAGCAAGGCTCTCGGGACTACCTACAATGAGCAGTTCTTC	CASKALGTTYNEQFF
TRBV19	TRBD1	.	TRBJ2-7	TGTGCCAGTAGTATTGGACAGGGATCCTACGAGCAGTACTTC	CASSIGQGSYEQYF
TRBV1	.	few	TRBJ1-1	TGCGCCAGCAGCCATCATGGACAGGCGAACACTGAAGCTTTCTTT	CASSHHGQANTEAFF
TRBV11-3	TRBD2	few	TRBJ2-7	TGTGCCAGCAGCCGCTACGGGACTAGCGGGATGTCAGGTTACGAGCAGTACTTC	CASSRYGTSGMSGYEQYF
TRBV4-1	.	large	TRBJ2-5	TGCGCCAGCAGCCAAGACTACCTCGAGCGGTACCAAGAGACCCAGTACTTC	CASSQDYLERYQETQYF
TRBV6-8	TRBD2	.	TRBJ2-1	TGTGCCAGCAGTCGACTAGCGGGAGGCCTTTTGCACAATGAGCAGTTCTTC	CASSRLAGGLLHNEQFF
TRBV19	.	.	TRBJ1-5	TGTGCCAGTAACCCGGGAGTAGGCAATCAGCCCCAGCATTTT	CASNPGVGNQPQHF
TRBV9	.	few	TRBJ2-1	TGTGCCAGCAGTGCCTTAAAATTTGAGCAGTTCTTC	CASSALKFEQFF
TRBV18	TRBD2	.	TRBJ2-2	TGTGCCAGCTCACACGGACTAGCGCGAGGAGGCGGGGAGCTGTTTTTT	CASSHGLARGGGELFF
TRBV9	.	.	TRBJ2-7	TGTGCCAGCAGCGTAAGTTCCAGTCCCTACGAGCAGTACTTC	CASSVSSSPYEQYF
TRBV10-2	.	.	TRBJ2-2	TGCGCCAGCAGTGAGTCGCAGGGGTCTGGGGAGCTGTTTTTT	CASSESQGSGELFF
TRBV11-3	.	few	TRBJ1-4	TGTGCCAGCAGCTTGGCCCGAGGGGTTACTAATGAAAAACTGTTTTTT	CASSLARGVTNEKLFF
TRBV23-1	.	once	TRBJ2-4	TGCGCCAGCAGTCAAGGTGAAGGGGACAACATTCAGTACTTC	CASSQGEGDNIQYF
TRBV19	TRBD2	.	TRBJ2-1	TGTGCCAGTAGCCCACTAGCGGGAGGGAAAGATGAGCAGTTCTTC	CASSPLAGGKDEQFF
TRBV11-3	TRBD2	few	TRBJ2-3	TGTGCCAGCAGCTTAGTTGGGACTAGCGGGAGAACAGATACGCAGTATTTT	CASSLVGTSGRTDTQYF
TRBV19	TRBD2	.	TRBJ2-1	TGTGCCAGTAGTACGAAGGGACTAGCGGGAGGGTCTTGGTGGCTCAACAATGAGCAGTTCTTC	CASSTKGLAGGSWWLNNEQFF
TRBV12-2	.	medium-sized	TRBJ2-7	TGTGCCACCTCGGGAGGCAGGTCCACCTCCTACGAGCAGTACTTC	CATSGGRSTSYEQYF
TRBV19	TRBD1	.	TRBJ1-2	TGTGCCAGTAGTAGGGGACAGGGGAACTATGGCTACACCTTC	CASSRGQGNYGYTF
TRBV4-1	TRBD1	large	TRBJ1-1	TGCGCCAGCAGCCTAAGGCTGACAGGGCTGGACACTGAAGCTTTCTTT	CASSLRLTGLDTEAFF
TRBV19	.	.	TRBJ2-7	TGTGCCAGTAGTATAGAGCGGACCAGTAACGAGCAGTACTTC	CASSIERTSNEQYF
TRBV11-3	.	.	TRBJ2-2	TGTGCCAGCAGCCCCCGACTAAGTCTCGCCGGGGAGCTGTTTTTT	CASSPRLSLAGELFF
TRBV18	.	.	TRBJ2-7	TGTGCCAGCTCGCTCGGGACGGTCCTCGAGCAGTACTTC	CASSLGTVLEQYF
TRBV11-3	TRBD2	few	TRBJ2-1	TGTGCCAGCAGCTCGAGGACGGTATCTAGCGGGAAGTACAATGAGCAGTTCTTC	CASSSRTVSSGKYNEQFF
TRBV11-3	TRBD1	medium-sized	TRBJ1-1	TGTGCCAGCAGCCCACGGCCGGGACAGGGGGGGAACACTGAAGCTTTCTTT	CASSPRPGQGGNTEAFF
TRBV28	TRBD2	.	TRBJ2-3	TGTGCCAGCTCCCCTAGCGGGACTAGCGGTCGGGGTACGCAGTATTTT	CASSPSGTSGRGTQYF
TRBV9	.	.	TRBJ2-3	TGTGCCAGCAGCGTCAAAGGAACCCCAGATACGCAGTATTTT	CASSVKGTPDTQYF
TRBV5-1	TRBD2	.	TRBJ2-3	TGCGCCAGCAGGTTGACGGGACTAGTGACAGATACGCAGTATTTT	CASRLTGLVTDTQYF
TRBV6-8	TRBD1	.	TRBJ2-5	TGTGCCAGCTCTGACAGGGGGCGAGGGTCAAAAGAGACCCAGTACTTC	CASSDRGRGSKETQYF